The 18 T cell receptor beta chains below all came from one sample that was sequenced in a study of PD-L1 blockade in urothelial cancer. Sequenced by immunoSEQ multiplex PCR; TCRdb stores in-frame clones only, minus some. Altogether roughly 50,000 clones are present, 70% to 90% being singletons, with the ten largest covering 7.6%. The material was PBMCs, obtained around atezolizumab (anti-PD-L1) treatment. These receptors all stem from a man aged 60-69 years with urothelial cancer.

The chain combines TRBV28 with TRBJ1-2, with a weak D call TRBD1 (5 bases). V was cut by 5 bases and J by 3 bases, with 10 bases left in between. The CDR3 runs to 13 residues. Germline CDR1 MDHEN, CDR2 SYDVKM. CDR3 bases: TGTGCCAGCAGTACAGGATCCCACTATGGCTACACCTTC. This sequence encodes CASSTGSHYGYTF.

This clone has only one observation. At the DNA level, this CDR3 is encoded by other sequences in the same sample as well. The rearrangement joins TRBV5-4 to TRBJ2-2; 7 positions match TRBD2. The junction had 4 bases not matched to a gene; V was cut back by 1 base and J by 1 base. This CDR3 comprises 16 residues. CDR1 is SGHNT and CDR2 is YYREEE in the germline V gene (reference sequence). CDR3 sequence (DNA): TGTGCCAGCAGCTTGAGACTAGCTTGGAACACCGGGGAGCTGTTTTTT. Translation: CASSLRLAWNTGELFF.

CDR3 nucleotide sequence: TGCGCCAGCAGCCAAGTAGGAGTAGCGGGGGGGCGGCGAGAGACCCAGTACTTC. It yields the protein CASSQVGVAGGRRETQYF. The chain employs TRBV4-1 and TRBJ2-5; 11 bases line up with TRBD2. The CDR3 consists of 18 residues. V lost 1 base to trimming and J lost 4 bases; unmatched junction nucleotides: 11. Germline loops: CDR1 MGHRA, CDR2 YSYEKL.

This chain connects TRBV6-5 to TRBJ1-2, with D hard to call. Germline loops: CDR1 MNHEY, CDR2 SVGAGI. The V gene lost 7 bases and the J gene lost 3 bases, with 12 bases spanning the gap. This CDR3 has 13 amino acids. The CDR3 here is CASNLGGYYGYTF. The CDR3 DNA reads TGTGCCAGCAACCTGGGAGGCTACTATGGCTACACCTTC.

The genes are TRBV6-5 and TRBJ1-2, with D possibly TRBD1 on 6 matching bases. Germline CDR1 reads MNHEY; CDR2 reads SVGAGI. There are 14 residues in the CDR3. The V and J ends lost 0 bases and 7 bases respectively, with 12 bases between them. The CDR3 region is CASSYSRGAGGYTF. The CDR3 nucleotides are TGTGCCAGCAGTTACTCACGGGGGGCGGGTGGCTACACCTTC.

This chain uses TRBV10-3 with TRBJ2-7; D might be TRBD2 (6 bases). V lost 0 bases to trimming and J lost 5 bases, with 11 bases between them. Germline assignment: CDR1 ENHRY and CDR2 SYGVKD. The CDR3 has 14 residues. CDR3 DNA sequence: TGTGCCATCAGTGAGTCGACTAGGGAAAACGAGCAGTACTTC. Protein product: CAISESTRENEQYF.

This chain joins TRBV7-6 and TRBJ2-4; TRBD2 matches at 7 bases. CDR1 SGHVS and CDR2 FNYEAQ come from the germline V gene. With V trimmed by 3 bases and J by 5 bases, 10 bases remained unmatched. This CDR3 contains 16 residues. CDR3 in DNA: TGTGCCAGCAGCTTTAACCCGGGCCGGGAGGAAAACATTCAGTACTTC. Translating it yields CASSFNPGREENIQYF.

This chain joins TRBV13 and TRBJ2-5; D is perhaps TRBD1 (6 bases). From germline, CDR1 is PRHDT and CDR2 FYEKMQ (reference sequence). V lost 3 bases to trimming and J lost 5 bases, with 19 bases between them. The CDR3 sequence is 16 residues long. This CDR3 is CASSLVQGKNRETQYF. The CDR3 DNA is TGTGCCAGCAGCTTGGTCCAGGGGAAGAATCGGGAGACCCAGTACTTC.

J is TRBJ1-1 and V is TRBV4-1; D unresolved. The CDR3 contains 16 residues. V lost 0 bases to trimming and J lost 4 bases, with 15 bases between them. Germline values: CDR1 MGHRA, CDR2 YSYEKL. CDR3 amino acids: CASSQDGVRRATEAFF. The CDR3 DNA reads TGCGCCAGCAGCCAAGATGGGGTTCGGAGGGCCACTGAAGCTTTCTTT.

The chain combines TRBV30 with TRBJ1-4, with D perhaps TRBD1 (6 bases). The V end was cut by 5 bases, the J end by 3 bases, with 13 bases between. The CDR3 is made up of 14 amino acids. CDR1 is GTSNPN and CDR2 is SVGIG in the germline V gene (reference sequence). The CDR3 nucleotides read TGTGCCTGGTCCTGGAACAGGGCTAATGAAAAACTGTTTTTT. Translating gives CAWSWNRANEKLFF.

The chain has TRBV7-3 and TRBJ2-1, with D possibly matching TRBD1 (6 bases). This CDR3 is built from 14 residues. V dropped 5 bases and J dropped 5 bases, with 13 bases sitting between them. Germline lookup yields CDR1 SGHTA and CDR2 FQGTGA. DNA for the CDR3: TGTGCCAGCAGCCAAACCGGGACAAACAATGAGCAGTTCTTC. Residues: CASSQTGTNNEQFF.

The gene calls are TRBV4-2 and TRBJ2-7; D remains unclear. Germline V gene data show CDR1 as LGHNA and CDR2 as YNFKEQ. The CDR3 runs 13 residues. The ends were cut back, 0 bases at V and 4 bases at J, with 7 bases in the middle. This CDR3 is CASSQEPVYEQYF. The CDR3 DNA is TGTGCCAGCAGCCAAGAACCAGTTTACGAGCAGTACTTC.

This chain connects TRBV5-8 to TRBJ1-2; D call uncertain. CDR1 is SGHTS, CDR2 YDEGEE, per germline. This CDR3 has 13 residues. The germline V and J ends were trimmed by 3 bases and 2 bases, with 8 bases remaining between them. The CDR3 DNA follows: TGTGCCAGCAGCTCGCTTCTAAACTATGGCTACACCTTC. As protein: CASSSLLNYGYTF.

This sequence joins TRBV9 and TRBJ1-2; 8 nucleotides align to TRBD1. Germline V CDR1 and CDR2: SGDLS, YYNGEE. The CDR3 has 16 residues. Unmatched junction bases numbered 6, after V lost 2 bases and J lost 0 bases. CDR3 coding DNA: TGTGCCAGCAGCGTGGGGACAGGATTCACTAACTATGGCTACACCTTC. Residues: CASSVGTGFTNYGYTF.

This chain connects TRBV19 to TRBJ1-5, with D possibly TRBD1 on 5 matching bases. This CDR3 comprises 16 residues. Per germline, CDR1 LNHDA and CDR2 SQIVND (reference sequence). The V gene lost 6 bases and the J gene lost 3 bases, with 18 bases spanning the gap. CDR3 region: CASSGGGRQPNQPQHF. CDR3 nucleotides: TGTGCCAGTAGCGGGGGTGGGAGACAGCCCAATCAGCCCCAGCATTTT.

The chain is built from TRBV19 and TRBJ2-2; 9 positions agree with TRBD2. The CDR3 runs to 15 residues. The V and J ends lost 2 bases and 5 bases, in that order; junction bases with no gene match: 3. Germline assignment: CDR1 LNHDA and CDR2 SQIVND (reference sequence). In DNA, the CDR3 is TGTGCCAGTAGTATAAGTAGCGGGAGAACCGGGGAGCTGTTTTTT. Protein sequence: CASSISSGRTGELFF.

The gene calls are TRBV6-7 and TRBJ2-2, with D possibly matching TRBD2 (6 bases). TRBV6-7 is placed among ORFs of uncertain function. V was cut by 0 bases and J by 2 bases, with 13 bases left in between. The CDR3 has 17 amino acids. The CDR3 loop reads CASSYSPIAGNTGELFF. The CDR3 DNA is TGTGCCAGCAGTTACTCTCCCATCGCGGGAAACACCGGGGAGCTGTTTTTT.

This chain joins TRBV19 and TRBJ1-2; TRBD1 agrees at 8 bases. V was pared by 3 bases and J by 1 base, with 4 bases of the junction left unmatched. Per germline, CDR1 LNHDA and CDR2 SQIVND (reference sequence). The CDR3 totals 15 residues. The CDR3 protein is CASSIGGQGNYGYTF. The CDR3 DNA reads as TGTGCCAGTAGTATTGGAGGACAGGGTAACTATGGCTACACCTTC.